Following are 22 T cell receptor beta chains from one sample sequenced in a study of T cells expressing NK-cell markers. TCRdb reprocessed the 5' RACE reads, keeping one entry per CDR3 protein, no DNA. This listing includes a few hundred thousand distinct CDR3 sequences. Sequencing was carried out using blood T cells: a sorted CD56 or NKG2C T cell subset, CD4+ or CD8+ T cells, or bulk PBMC T cells (not recorded which). These receptors came from a man aged 18-75 years in good health.

The V call is TRBV7-9, the J call TRBJ1-4; TCRdb names TRBD1, which stays unverified in the absence of DNA. The CDR3 totals 15 residues. Germline values: CDR1 SEHNR, CDR2 FQNEAQ (reference sequence). Here the CDR3 reads CASSLAGGRAAELFF.

The V call is TRBV5-1, the J call TRBJ1-3; the TCRdb call, TRBD1, lacks DNA for checking. Germline CDR1 SGHRS, CDR2 YFSETQ. This CDR3 contains 14 residues. The CDR3 is CASSLGQFGNTIYF.

CDR3 sequence: CASSKDLVFYGYTF. This sequence joins TRBV21-1 and TRBJ1-2. TRBV21-1 is termed a pseudogene. There are 14 residues in the CDR3.

The rearrangement links TRBV7-9 to TRBJ1-2; lacking DNA, the TRBD1 call made by TCRdb goes unchecked. CDR1 SEHNR and CDR2 FQNEAQ come from the germline V gene (reference sequence). The CDR3 has 15 residues. This CDR3 reads CASSQNRDRYYGYTF.

This chain connects TRBV12-3 or TRBV12-4 to TRBJ2-3; the D call of TRBD1 rests on TCRdb alone, since no DNA is present to check it. The CDR3 length is 16 residues. The CDR3: CASSFRDRGLQDTQYF.

The gene calls are TRBV3-1 and TRBJ2-7. Germline assignment: CDR1 LGHDT and CDR2 YNNKEL (reference sequence). CDR3 size: 15 residues. CDR3: CASSQDRAGPYEQYF.

The chain joins TRBV20-1 to TRBJ2-1; TCRdb gives TRBD2 as the D gene, but with no DNA this cannot be confirmed. Germline loops: CDR1 DFQATT, CDR2 SNEGSKA (reference sequence). The CDR3 consists of 17 residues. CDR3: CSAYPLIAGGPYNEQFF.

The J gene is TRBJ1-6, the V gene TRBV7-2; TCRdb calls TRBD1, which cannot be checked without DNA. The CDR3 spans 17 residues. CDR1 is SGHTA, CDR2 FQGNSA, per germline. The CDR3 protein is CASSKRDGLLGISPLHF.

J is TRBJ2-3 and V is TRBV28. Germline V gene lookup returns CDR1 MDHEN and CDR2 SYDVKM. The CDR3 loop spans 13 amino acids. The CDR3: CASSVWLADTQYF.

This chain links TRBV29-1 with TRBJ1-1; no DNA is available, so the TRBD1 call from TCRdb remains unchecked. Per germline, CDR1 SQVTM and CDR2 ANQGSEA. The CDR3 loop spans 12 amino acids. The CDR3: CSVEDVRGEAFF.

The chain joins TRBV3-1 to TRBJ1-6; absent DNA, TCRdb's TRBD1 call cannot be checked. There are 15 residues in the CDR3. The germline V gene encodes CDR1 LGHDT and CDR2 YNNKEL (reference sequence). The CDR3 here is CASSQGPGFGSPLHF.

V and J are TRBV4-1 and TRBJ1-5. The germline gives CDR1 MGHRA, CDR2 YSYEKL. This CDR3 is built from 15 residues. This chain's CDR3 is CASSQDNQAIRPQHF.

V and J are TRBV20-1 and TRBJ1-6; TCRdb returns TRBD1, unconfirmable since there is no DNA. This CDR3 is 17 amino acids long. Germline assignment: CDR1 DFQATT and CDR2 SNEGSKA (reference sequence). The CDR3 here is CSARDGRESSYNSPLHF.

The rearrangement joins TRBV5-1 to TRBJ2-1; TCRdb's D gene call, TRBD2, goes unchecked for lack of DNA. CDR1 and CDR2 from the germline V gene are SGHRS and YFSETQ. The CDR3 spans 12 residues. Here the CDR3 reads CASSLRRNEQFF. The full variable domain, completed using reference TRBV5-1 and TRBJ2-1, is KAGVTQTPRYLIKTRGQQVTLSCSPISGHRSVSWYQQTPGQGLQFLFEYFSETQRNKGNFPGRFSGRQFSNSRSEMNVSTLELGDSALYLCASSLRRNEQFFGPGTRLTVL.

The chain uses TRBV28 and TRBJ1-2; lacking DNA, the TRBD1 call made by TCRdb goes unchecked. The CDR3 totals 15 residues. The V gene's germline CDR1 is MDHEN and CDR2 SYDVKM. The CDR3 is CASSWDFPPNYGYTF.

The V and J genes are TRBV20-1 and TRBJ2-3; TCRdb's assignment of TRBD2 cannot be checked, as there is no DNA. The germline CDR1 and CDR2 sequences are DFQATT and SNEGSKA (reference sequence). This CDR3 region has 16 residues. The CDR3 spells CSASATSGGVPDTQYF.

V and J are TRBV29-1 and TRBJ1-1; TCRdb's assignment of TRBD1 cannot be checked, as there is no DNA. In germline, CDR1 is SQVTM, CDR2 ANQGSEA. The CDR3 has 14 residues. The CDR3 here is CSVCPGTENTEAFF.

The rearrangement uses TRBV10-3 and TRBJ1-2. The germline V gene encodes CDR1 ENHRY and CDR2 SYGVKD. The CDR3 consists of 14 residues. CDR3 amino acids: CAITNEGLNYGYTF.

The chain is built from TRBV6-5 and TRBJ2-4; TCRdb lists TRBD1, though no DNA is available to test this call. The CDR3 is 12 amino acids. The germline V gene encodes CDR1 MNHEY and CDR2 SVGAGI. This chain's CDR3 is CASNSGSGIQYF.

V is TRBV6-1 and J is TRBJ1-6; TCRdb proposes TRBD1, but this gene call is untestable without DNA. The CDR3 is made up of 13 amino acids. Germline V gene sequence: CDR1 MNHNS, CDR2 SASEGT. The CDR3: CASRDRSRAPLHF.

The V call is TRBV5-6, the J call TRBJ1-2; TCRdb picks TRBD1, but there is no DNA to check that call. CDR1 is SGHDT and CDR2 is YYEEEE in the germline V gene. The CDR3 is 16 amino acids. This chain's CDR3 is CASKNRGFPGLYGYTF.

J is TRBJ2-7 and V is TRBV1; with no DNA, the TCRdb D assignment of TRBD1 cannot be verified. TRBV1 is deemed a pseudogene. This CDR3 spans 13 amino acids. The CDR3 sequence: CTSSRGASYEQYF.